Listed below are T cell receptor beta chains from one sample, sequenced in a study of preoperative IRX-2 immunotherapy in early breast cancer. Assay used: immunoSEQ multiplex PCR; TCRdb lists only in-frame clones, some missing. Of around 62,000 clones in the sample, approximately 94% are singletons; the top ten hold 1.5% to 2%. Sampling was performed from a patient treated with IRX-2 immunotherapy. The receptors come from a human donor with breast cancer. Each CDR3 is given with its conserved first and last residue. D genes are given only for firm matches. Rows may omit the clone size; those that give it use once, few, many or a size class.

CDR3 DNA: TGTGCCAGCAGCCCAGAGGAGTATAATTCACCCCTCCACTTT
CDR3 protein: CASSPEEYNSPLHF
J gene: TRBJ1-6
V gene: TRBV7-8
clone size: NA
D gene: NA

CDR3 DNA: TGCGCCAGCAGCTCGGCTAGCGGCCTCCAAGAGACCCAGTACTTC
CDR3 protein: CASSSASGLQETQYF
J gene: TRBJ2-5
V gene: TRBV5-1
clone size: NA
D gene: TRBD2

CDR3 DNA: TGTGCCAGCAGGGTGGGTCCCTACAATGAGCAGTTCTTC
CDR3 protein: CASRVGPYNEQFF
J gene: TRBJ2-1
V gene: TRBV5-6
clone size: once
D gene: NA

CDR3 DNA: TGCGCCAGCAGCCCAAGTCCGATAGCGGGAGACTCATCCTACAATGAGCAGTTCTTC
CDR3 protein: CASSPSPIAGDSSYNEQFF
J gene: TRBJ2-1
V gene: TRBV4-3
clone size: NA
D gene: TRBD2

CDR3 DNA: TGTGCCAGCATGATTGACAGGCCCCCCTACGAGCAGTACTTC
CDR3 protein: CASMIDRPPYEQYF
J gene: TRBJ2-7
V gene: TRBV2
clone size: NA
D gene: NA

CDR3 DNA: TGTGCGATAGGGGGGCTTGGGACTGAAGCTTTCTTT
CDR3 protein: CAIGGLGTEAFF
J gene: TRBJ1-1
V gene: TRBV6-5
clone size: once
D gene: NA

CDR3 DNA: TGTGCCAGCACCCACCCGGCCCACAATGAGCAGTTCTTC
CDR3 protein: CASTHPAHNEQFF
J gene: TRBJ2-1
V gene: TRBV9
clone size: NA
D gene: NA

CDR3 DNA: TGTGCCAGCAGCCTCCAGAGGGGGGGGGAGCTGTTTTTT
CDR3 protein: CASSLQRGGELFF
J gene: TRBJ2-2
V gene: TRBV7-2
clone size: NA
D gene: NA

CDR3 DNA: TGTGCCAGCAGGGCTACCGGGACAGGGAAAGGCTACGGTCTCTACGAGCAGTACTTC
CDR3 protein: CASRATGTGKGYGLYEQYF
J gene: TRBJ2-7
V gene: TRBV7-2
clone size: NA
D gene: TRBD1

CDR3 DNA: TGCGCCACTCAACCGGACGGCTCTCCCCCGGATACGCAGTATTTT
CDR3 protein: CATQPDGSPPDTQYF
J gene: TRBJ2-3
V gene: TRBV5-1
clone size: once
D gene: NA

CDR3 DNA: TGTGCCAGCAGCTATCAGCGGGGGGGCCGAGAGACCCAGTACTTC
CDR3 protein: CASSYQRGGRETQYF
J gene: TRBJ2-5
V gene: TRBV7-2
clone size: NA
D gene: TRBD2

CDR3 DNA: TGCAGCGTTGGGGTGTCGTCCCCTGAGCAGTTCTTC
CDR3 protein: CSVGVSSPEQFF
J gene: TRBJ2-1
V gene: TRBV29-1
clone size: NA
D gene: NA

CDR3 DNA: TGCGCCAGCAGGGAGGGGGCGACTAATGAAAAACTGTTTTTT
CDR3 protein: CASREGATNEKLFF
J gene: TRBJ1-4
V gene: TRBV23-1
clone size: NA
D gene: TRBD1

CDR3 DNA: TGTGCCAGCAGTATTCAGCGCTCTGTGTGGGAGCAGTACTTC
CDR3 protein: CASSIQRSVWEQYF
J gene: TRBJ2-7
V gene: TRBV2
clone size: once
D gene: NA

CDR3 DNA: TGTGCCAGCAGCTTGACTAGCGGAAGCACAGATACGCAGTATTTT
CDR3 protein: CASSLTSGSTDTQYF
J gene: TRBJ2-3
V gene: TRBV7-2
clone size: NA
D gene: TRBD2

CDR3 DNA: TGTGCCAGCAGCTTCCGGACAGGGAACACCGGGGAGCTGTTTTTT
CDR3 protein: CASSFRTGNTGELFF
J gene: TRBJ2-2
V gene: TRBV7-2
clone size: NA
D gene: TRBD1

CDR3 DNA: TGTGCCAGCAGGGGCACAGGGTCCGGTGAGCAGTTCTTC
CDR3 protein: CASRGTGSGEQFF
J gene: TRBJ2-1
V gene: TRBV28
clone size: NA
D gene: NA

CDR3 DNA: TGTGCCAGCAGCCTCTACAGAAACACCATATATTTT
CDR3 protein: CASSLYRNTIYF
J gene: TRBJ1-3
V gene: TRBV7-2
clone size: NA
D gene: NA

CDR3 DNA: TGTGCCAGCAGCTCCCAGGGTCTCTACACAGATACGCAGTATTTT
CDR3 protein: CASSSQGLYTDTQYF
J gene: TRBJ2-3
V gene: TRBV5-6
clone size: NA
D gene: NA

CDR3 DNA: TGTGCCAGCAGCTTCGGACTAGCGGGGGGACCGGCCGACTACGAGCAGTACTTC
CDR3 protein: CASSFGLAGGPADYEQYF
J gene: TRBJ2-7
V gene: TRBV5-4
clone size: NA
D gene: TRBD2

CDR3 DNA: TGTGCCAGCAGTCAAAGGACAGGCTATGGCTACACCTTC
CDR3 protein: CASSQRTGYGYTF
J gene: TRBJ1-2
V gene: TRBV6-1
clone size: NA
D gene: TRBD1

CDR3 DNA: TGTGCCAGCTCACCGAACACAGGGGAAAACTATGGCTACACCTTC
CDR3 protein: CASSPNTGENYGYTF
J gene: TRBJ1-2
V gene: TRBV18
clone size: NA
D gene: TRBD1

CDR3 DNA: TGTGCCAGCAGTCCGATCCGGGACAGCGAGCAGTACTTC
CDR3 protein: CASSPIRDSEQYF
J gene: TRBJ2-7
V gene: TRBV27
clone size: once
D gene: TRBD1

CDR3 DNA: TGTGCCAGCAGCTTATATGGAGGGGCAGCATCCTACAATGAGCAGTTCTTC
CDR3 protein: CASSLYGGAASYNEQFF
J gene: TRBJ2-1
V gene: TRBV7-7
clone size: NA
D gene: NA

CDR3 DNA: TGTGCCAGCAGCGAGGGACAGCCCAGAGTCCCCTACGAGCAGTACTTC
CDR3 protein: CASSEGQPRVPYEQYF
J gene: TRBJ2-7
V gene: TRBV7-2
clone size: NA
D gene: TRBD1

CDR3 DNA: TGCGCCAGCAGCCCCGGGGACAGGGGGTTCGCTGAAGCTTTCTTT
CDR3 protein: CASSPGDRGFAEAFF
J gene: TRBJ1-1
V gene: TRBV4-1
clone size: NA
D gene: TRBD1

CDR3 DNA: TGCGCCAGCAGCCAAGGCCTTCTGGGGACTAGCGTCACAGATACGCAGTATTTT
CDR3 protein: CASSQGLLGTSVTDTQYF
J gene: TRBJ2-3
V gene: TRBV4-1
clone size: NA
D gene: TRBD2

CDR3 DNA: TGCGCCAGCAGCCAGGGACAGGGGGTGTACTACGAGCAGTACTTC
CDR3 protein: CASSQGQGVYYEQYF
J gene: TRBJ2-7
V gene: TRBV23-1
clone size: NA
D gene: TRBD1

CDR3 DNA: TGTGCCAGCAGCCCCTCGGGCGGGAGTTCCTACGAGCAGTACTTC
CDR3 protein: CASSPSGGSSYEQYF
J gene: TRBJ2-7
V gene: TRBV7-3
clone size: NA
D gene: TRBD2

CDR3 DNA: TGTGCCAGCAGCTCAACATCTCTGTGGAATTTT
CDR3 protein: CASSSTSLWNF
J gene: TRBJ1-3
V gene: TRBV7-9
clone size: NA
D gene: NA

CDR3 DNA: TGTGCCAGCAGGCAAGGGACAGTAGTTGAAAAACTGTTTTTT
CDR3 protein: CASRQGTVVEKLFF
J gene: TRBJ1-4
V gene: TRBV2
clone size: NA
D gene: TRBD1

CDR3 DNA: TGTGCCAGCCGGGGGGTTTTGATTCAGCCCCAGCATTTT
CDR3 protein: CASRGVLIQPQHF
J gene: TRBJ1-5
V gene: TRBV6-5
clone size: NA
D gene: NA

CDR3 DNA: TGCAGTGAAGGAATAGGCAATGAGCAGTTCTTC
CDR3 protein: CSEGIGNEQFF
J gene: TRBJ2-1
V gene: TRBV20-1
clone size: NA
D gene: NA

CDR3 DNA: TGTGCCAGCAGCAAGACAGGGGGAGGTGAAAAACTGTTTTTT
CDR3 protein: CASSKTGGGEKLFF
J gene: TRBJ1-4
V gene: TRBV7-9
clone size: NA
D gene: TRBD1

CDR3 DNA: TGCGCCAGCAGCCAAGATAGGATTTTCGTCAAAAACATTCAGTACTTC
CDR3 protein: CASSQDRIFVKNIQYF
J gene: TRBJ2-4
V gene: TRBV4-3
clone size: NA
D gene: NA

CDR3 DNA: TGTGCCTGGAACCGACCGGTACTAGCGGGAGAGGGCAATGAGCAGTTCTTC
CDR3 protein: CAWNRPVLAGEGNEQFF
J gene: TRBJ2-1
V gene: TRBV30
clone size: NA
D gene: TRBD2

CDR3 DNA: TGTGCCAGCAGCACAGCTACAGGGGGCGACTATGGCTACACCTTC
CDR3 protein: CASSTATGGDYGYTF
J gene: TRBJ1-2
V gene: TRBV5-5
clone size: few
D gene: TRBD1

CDR3 DNA: TGTGCCAGCAGCCGAGGGATAGCGGGAGCAGATACGCAGTATTTT
CDR3 protein: CASSRGIAGADTQYF
J gene: TRBJ2-3
V gene: TRBV4-2
clone size: NA
D gene: TRBD2

CDR3 DNA: TGTGCCAGCAGCTTGTCTCGGTCCGACAATGAGCAGTTCTTC
CDR3 protein: CASSLSRSDNEQFF
J gene: TRBJ2-1
V gene: TRBV7-7
clone size: NA
D gene: NA

CDR3 DNA: TGTGCCAGCAGCGTACAGGGGTATGGCTACACCTTC
CDR3 protein: CASSVQGYGYTF
J gene: TRBJ1-2
V gene: TRBV9
clone size: NA
D gene: NA

CDR3 DNA: TGTGCCAGCAGTTCCTTCAGGGGACTCCAAGAGACCCAGTACTTC
CDR3 protein: CASSSFRGLQETQYF
J gene: TRBJ2-5
V gene: TRBV6-6
clone size: NA
D gene: NA

CDR3 DNA: TGTGCCAGCAACCCCCAGGCCACCAACACTGAAGCTTTCTTT
CDR3 protein: CASNPQATNTEAFF
J gene: TRBJ1-1
V gene: TRBV28
clone size: once
D gene: NA

CDR3 DNA: TGCGCCAGCAGCCAATTACAGGGGGCAATTGAAAAACTGTTTTTT
CDR3 protein: CASSQLQGAIEKLFF
J gene: TRBJ1-4
V gene: TRBV4-1
clone size: NA
D gene: TRBD1

CDR3 DNA: TGTGCCAGCAGCGGTGACAGGGGGCGGGCTCAAGAGACCCAGTACTTC
CDR3 protein: CASSGDRGRAQETQYF
J gene: TRBJ2-5
V gene: TRBV9
clone size: NA
D gene: TRBD1

CDR3 DNA: TGTGCCAGCTCGCCGGGACAACTTATGGCTGGGGCCAACGTCCTGACTTTC
CDR3 protein: CASSPGQLMAGANVLTF
J gene: TRBJ2-6
V gene: TRBV18
clone size: once
D gene: NA

CDR3 DNA: TGTGCCAGCAGCCCCGGGACAGGGGGGACTAACTATGGCTACACCTTC
CDR3 protein: CASSPGTGGTNYGYTF
J gene: TRBJ1-2
V gene: TRBV9
clone size: NA
D gene: TRBD1

CDR3 DNA: TGCGCCAGCAGCCCACTTCTCGGAAGCTCCTACAATGAGCAGTTCTTC
CDR3 protein: CASSPLLGSSYNEQFF
J gene: TRBJ2-1
V gene: TRBV4-3
clone size: NA
D gene: NA

CDR3 DNA: TGTGCCAGCAGTATATCCCCCATTGGGGTTTTGGGTTATGGCTACACCTTC
CDR3 protein: CASSISPIGVLGYGYTF
J gene: TRBJ1-2
V gene: TRBV27
clone size: NA
D gene: NA

CDR3 DNA: TGCGCCAGCAGTGATAGGAGGGGGGGCGTATTGGGCACTGAAGCTTTCTTT
CDR3 protein: CASSDRRGGVLGTEAFF
J gene: TRBJ1-1
V gene: TRBV10-2
clone size: NA
D gene: NA

CDR3 DNA: TGTGCCAGCAACCATGACGCATCCTACAATGAGCAGTTCTTC
CDR3 protein: CASNHDASYNEQFF
J gene: TRBJ2-1
V gene: TRBV5-4
clone size: NA
D gene: NA

CDR3 DNA: TGCAGCGTTGAAGCAGGAAGAACATATGAGCAGTTCTTC
CDR3 protein: CSVEAGRTYEQFF
J gene: TRBJ2-1
V gene: TRBV29-1
clone size: NA
D gene: NA

CDR3 DNA: TGTGCCAGCATTGACAGGGGAAACATTCAGTACTTC
CDR3 protein: CASIDRGNIQYF
J gene: TRBJ2-4
V gene: TRBV28
clone size: NA
D gene: TRBD1

CDR3 DNA: TGTGCCAGCAGACAACTAGCGGGGGGGCCCTACGAGCAGTACTTC
CDR3 protein: CASRQLAGGPYEQYF
J gene: TRBJ2-7
V gene: TRBV28
clone size: NA
D gene: TRBD2

CDR3 DNA: TGTGCCAGCAGCGTAGTCTTTCGACCCGGGTACAATGAGCAGTTCTTC
CDR3 protein: CASSVVFRPGYNEQFF
J gene: TRBJ2-1
V gene: TRBV9
clone size: NA
D gene: NA